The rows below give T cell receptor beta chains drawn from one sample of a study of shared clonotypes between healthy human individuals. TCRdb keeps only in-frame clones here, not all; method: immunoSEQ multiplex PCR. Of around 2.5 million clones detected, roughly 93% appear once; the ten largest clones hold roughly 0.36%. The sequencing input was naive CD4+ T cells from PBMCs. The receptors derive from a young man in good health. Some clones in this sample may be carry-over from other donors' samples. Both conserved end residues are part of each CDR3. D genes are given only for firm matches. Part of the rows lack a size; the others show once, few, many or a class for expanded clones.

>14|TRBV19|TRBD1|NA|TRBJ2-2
TGTGCCAGTTCCCCAGACAGGGATACCGGGGAGCTGTTTTTT
CASSPDRDTGELFF
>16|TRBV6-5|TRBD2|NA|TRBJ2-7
TGTGCCAGCAGTTACTCTCAGCGGGAGACTAGTTACGAGCAGTACTTC
CASSYSQRETSYEQYF
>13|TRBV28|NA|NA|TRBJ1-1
TGTGCCAGCAGCCAAGGACGGGCCACTGAAGCTTTCTTT
CASSQGRATEAFF
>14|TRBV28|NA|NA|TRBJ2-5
TGTGCCAGCAGCCGAATGAGACGCGTTGGGACCCAGTACTTC
CASSRMRRVGTQYF
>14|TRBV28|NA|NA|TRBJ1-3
TGTGCCGGGGCGACAGCGGCCTCTGGAAACACCATATATTTT
CAGATAASGNTIYF
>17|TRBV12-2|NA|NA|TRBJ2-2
TGTGCAAGTCGCTTAGTAGCCCTAGCGGATAACACCGGGGAGCTGTTTTTT
CASRLVALADNTGELFF
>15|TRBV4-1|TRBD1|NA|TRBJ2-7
TGCGCCAGCAGACCGGGACAGGGGTCGAGTTACGAGCAGTACTTC
CASRPGQGSSYEQYF
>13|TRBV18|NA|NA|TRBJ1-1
TGTGCCAGCTCCCGGGACACCATAACTGAAGCTTTCTTT
CASSRDTITEAFF
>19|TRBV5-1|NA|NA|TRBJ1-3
TGCGCCAGCAGCTTGGTCCCGTCAGGCCTGGGGAGCTCTGGAAACACCATATATTTT
CASSLVPSGLGSSGNTIYF
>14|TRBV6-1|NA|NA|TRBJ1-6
TGTGCCACTGAGGACAGCGTGGGGATCTCACCCCTCCACTTT
CATEDSVGISPLHF
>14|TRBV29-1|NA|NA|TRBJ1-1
TGCAGCGTTCAACAGCACTTCATGAACACTGAAGCTTTCTTT
CSVQQHFMNTEAFF
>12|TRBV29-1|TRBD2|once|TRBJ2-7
TGCAGCGGCCTAGCGGGCCCCTACGAGCAGTACTTC
CSGLAGPYEQYF
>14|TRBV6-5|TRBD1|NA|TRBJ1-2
TGTGCCAGCAGTTATCGGGACAGGGGCTATGGCTACACCTTC
CASSYRDRGYGYTF
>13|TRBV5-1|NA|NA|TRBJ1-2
TGCGCCAGCAATCGGGGGTACGACTATGGCTACACCTTC
CASNRGYDYGYTF
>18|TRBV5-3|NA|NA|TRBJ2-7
TGTGCCAGAAGCTCCGAATACGGGGATGGGAGTGCTTCCTACGAGCAGTACTTC
CARSSEYGDGSASYEQYF
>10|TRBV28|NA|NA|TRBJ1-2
TGTGCCAGCAGTGACGTGGCCTACACCTTC
CASSDVAYTF
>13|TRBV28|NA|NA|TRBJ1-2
TGTGCCAGCAGTGGGAACAGGTTCCTGGGCTACACCTTC
CASSGNRFLGYTF
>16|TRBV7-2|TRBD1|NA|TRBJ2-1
TGTGCCAGCAGCTTAGTGGGCACAGGGGTTTACAATGAGCAGTTCTTC
CASSLVGTGVYNEQFF
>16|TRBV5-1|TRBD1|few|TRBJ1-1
TGCGCCAGCAGCTTGGCAAGGATGGACAGGACCAATGAAGCTTTCTTT
CASSLARMDRTNEAFF
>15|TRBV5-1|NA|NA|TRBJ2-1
TGCGCCAGCAGCTTGGTGCGGTCCTCCTACAATGAGCAGTTCTTC
CASSLVRSSYNEQFF
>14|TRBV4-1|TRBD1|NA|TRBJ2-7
TGCGCCAGCAGCCAAGGGGACAGGGGTTACGAGCAGTACTTC
CASSQGDRGYEQYF
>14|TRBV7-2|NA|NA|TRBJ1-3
TGTGCCAGCAGCTTTACGGGGGTCGGAAACACCATATATTTT
CASSFTGVGNTIYF
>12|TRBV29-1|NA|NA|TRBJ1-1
TGCAGCGTTGAAGTCCAGAACACTGAAGCTTTCTTT
CSVEVQNTEAFF
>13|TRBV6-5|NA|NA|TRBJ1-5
TGTGCCAGCAGTTACTCGCCGGGTCAGCCCCAGCATTTT
CASSYSPGQPQHF
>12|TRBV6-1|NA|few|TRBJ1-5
TGTGCCAGCAGGACGACAGATCAGCCCCAGCATTTT
CASRTTDQPQHF
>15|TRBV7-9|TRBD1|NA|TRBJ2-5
TGTGCCAGCAGCGCCGGACAGGGAGTAGGAGAGACCCAGTACTTC
CASSAGQGVGETQYF
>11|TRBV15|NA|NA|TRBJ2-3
TGTGCCACCAGCAGTGGGGATACGCAGTATTTT
CATSSGDTQYF
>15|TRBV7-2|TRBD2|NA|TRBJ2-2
TGTGCCAGCAGCTTGGGAGGGCGGAGGGCCGGGGAGCTGTTTTTT
CASSLGGRRAGELFF
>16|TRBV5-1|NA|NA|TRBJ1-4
TGCGCCAGCAGCCGTTACCTAAGGGGCTCTAATGAAAAACTGTTTTTT
CASSRYLRGSNEKLFF
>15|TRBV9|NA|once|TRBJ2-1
TGTGCCAGCAGCGTAGAGCCTAGTCAATACAATGAGCAGTTCTTC
CASSVEPSQYNEQFF
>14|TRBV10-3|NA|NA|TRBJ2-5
TGTGCCATCAGCGCTCTAGCTACCTCTGGGGAGCAGTACTTC
CAISALATSGEQYF
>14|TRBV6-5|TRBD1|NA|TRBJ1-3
TGTGCCAGCAGTGCGACAGGGGCTGGAAACACCATATATTTT
CASSATGAGNTIYF
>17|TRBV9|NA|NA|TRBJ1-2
TGTGCCAGCAGCGCGGGGGGAGCTGGGGCTGGGAGCTATGGCTACACCTTC
CASSAGGAGAGSYGYTF
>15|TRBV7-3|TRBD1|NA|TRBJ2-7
TGTGCCAGCAGCCCCGAGTGGGGACAGACCTACGAGCAGTACTTC
CASSPEWGQTYEQYF
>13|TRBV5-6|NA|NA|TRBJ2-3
TGTGCCAGCAGCCCACAGGGCACAGATACGCAGTATTTT
CASSPQGTDTQYF
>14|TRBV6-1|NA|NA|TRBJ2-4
TGTGCCAGCGCCCAGGGAGAAGCCAAAAACATTCAGTACTTC
CASAQGEAKNIQYF
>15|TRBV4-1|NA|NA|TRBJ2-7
TGCGCCAGCAGCCAAGTCGGTCAGGGGAGGCGCGAGCAGTACTTC
CASSQVGQGRREQYF
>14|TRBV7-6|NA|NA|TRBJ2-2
TGTGCCAGCAGCCCCAGTGGGGGGCCCGGGGAGCTGTTTTTT
CASSPSGGPGELFF
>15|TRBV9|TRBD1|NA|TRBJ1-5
TGTGCCAGCAGCGTAGGACAGGGACTCAATCAGCCCCAGCATTTT
CASSVGQGLNQPQHF
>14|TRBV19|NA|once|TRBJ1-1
TGTGCCAGTAGTAAGGGACCCGTGAACACTGAAGCTTTCTTT
CASSKGPVNTEAFF
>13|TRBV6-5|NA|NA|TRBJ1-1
TGTGCCAGCAGTCTCCAGGGGAACACTGAAGCTTTCTTT
CASSLQGNTEAFF
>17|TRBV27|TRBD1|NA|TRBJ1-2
TGTGCCAGCAGTTTCACCCGGGGACAGGGGGCCGGGTATGGCTACACCTTC
CASSFTRGQGAGYGYTF
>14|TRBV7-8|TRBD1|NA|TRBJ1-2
TGTGCCAGCAGCTGGGACAGATTATCCTATGGCTACACCTTC
CASSWDRLSYGYTF
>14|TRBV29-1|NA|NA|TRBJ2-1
TGCAGCGTTGCTTGGACCCACTCCTACAATGAGCAGTTCTTC
CSVAWTHSYNEQFF
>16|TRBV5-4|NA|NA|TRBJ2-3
TGTGCCAGCAGCTTGTTTAGGGAGACTAGCACAGATACGCAGTATTTT
CASSLFRETSTDTQYF
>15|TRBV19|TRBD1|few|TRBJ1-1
TGTGCCAGTAGTATAGCACGGACAGGGGAAACTGAAGCTTTCTTT
CASSIARTGETEAFF
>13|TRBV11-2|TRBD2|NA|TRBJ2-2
TGTGCCAACCGGGACTATAACACCGGGGAGCTGTTTTTT
CANRDYNTGELFF
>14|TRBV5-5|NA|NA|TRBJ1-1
TGTGCCAGCAGCTCCCGGGAGCAGAACACTGAAGCTTTCTTT
CASSSREQNTEAFF
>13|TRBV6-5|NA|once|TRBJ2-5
TGTGCCAGCAGTTACCCGGGGTCGGAGACCCAGTACTTC
CASSYPGSETQYF
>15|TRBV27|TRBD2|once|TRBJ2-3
TGTGCCAGCAGGCCTTTTAGCGGGAAGGGAGATACGCAGTATTTT
CASRPFSGKGDTQYF
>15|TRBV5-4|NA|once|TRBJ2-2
TGTGCCAGCAGCCTGGGGGTTTCGAACACCGGGGAGCTGTTTTTT
CASSLGVSNTGELFF
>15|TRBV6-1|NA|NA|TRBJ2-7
TGTGCCAGCAGTGTGGGACTTGGCCGCTCCTACGAGCAGTACTTC
CASSVGLGRSYEQYF
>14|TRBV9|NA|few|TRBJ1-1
TGTGCCAGCAGCCCTCAGGAGGCGAACACTGAAGCTTTCTTT
CASSPQEANTEAFF
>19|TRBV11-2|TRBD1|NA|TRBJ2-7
TGTGCCAGCAGCTTAGATATTGTTGGGGACAGGGCGAGCTCCTACGAGCAGTACTTC
CASSLDIVGDRASSYEQYF
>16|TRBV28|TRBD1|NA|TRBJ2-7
TGTGCCAGCAGGCCGACTCCGGGACAGGGGGCCTACGAGCAGTACTTC
CASRPTPGQGAYEQYF